This T cell receptor beta chain comes out of a study of OX40 agonist ivuxolimab in advanced cancers. About the study: As their treatment, patients were administered ivuxolimab, an agonistic anti-OX40 (CD134) antibody.

The CDR3 consists of 16 residues. V shed 1 base and J 6 bases; nucleotides not matched to a gene: 9. CDR1 and CDR2 (germline): SEHNR, FQNEAQ (reference sequence). At cycle 4 day 1, cycle 7 day 1, and baseline, blood was sampled. Libraries were prepared by immunoSEQ multiplex PCR; TCRdb keeps only in-frame clonotypes and omits some of them. The sample includes about 100,000 clones, 90% of them seen just once. Study-wide results and limits: The antigen specificity of the peripheral T cells (those that were expanded) was not determined.

Comments on this clone: Its antigen is as yet unknown.

This chain uses TRBV7-9 with TRBJ1-5; TRBD1 agrees at 7 bases. The clonotype comes from an adult with an advanced solid tumor such as melanoma, head and neck, liver or kidney cancer. The input for sequencing was CD4+ or CD8+ T cells sorted from blood, taken in a trial of the OX40 agonist ivuxolimab. Written as DNA, the CDR3 is TGTGCCAGCAGCTTAGAGGGGGCCAGGGGGGTTCAGCCCCAGCATTTT. As protein: CASSLEGARGVQPQHF. The variable domain in full, with the rest retrieved from reference TRBV7-9 and TRBJ1-5, is DTGVSQNPRHKITKRGQNVTFRCDPISEHNRLYWYRQTLGQGPEFLTYFQNEAQLEKSRLLSDRFSAERPKGSFSTLEIQRTEQGDSAMYLCASSLEGARGVQPQHFGDGTRLSIL.